One and the same sample provided the 19 T cell receptor beta chains below, sequenced in a study of graft-versus-host responses after intestinal transplantation. TCRdb's copy holds only in-frame clones and misses some; the assay was immunoSEQ multiplex PCR. The sample holds approximately 130,000 clones, around nine tenths seen once. These receptors have no known antigen. The sequences come from unstimulated CD4+ T cells sorted from spleen or lymph node cells, collected before intestinal transplant. The receptors were sampled from a human donor who received an intestinal transplant.

The chain recombines TRBV5-1 with TRBJ2-3; D perhaps matches TRBD2 (5 bases). The germline V gene has CDR1 SGHRS and CDR2 YFSETQ. The CDR3 extends over 16 amino acids. V lost 0 bases, J lost 6 bases, and 17 bases lay in between. The CDR3 DNA is TGCGCCAGCAGCTTGGCCGCGATGGCAGCGGCTGATACGCAGTATTTT. It codes for CASSLAAMAAADTQYF.

This clone has only one observation. V is TRBV6-1 and J is TRBJ2-7; perhaps TRBD2 as D (7 bases). This CDR3 is built from 15 residues. The germline CDR1 and CDR2 sequences are MNHNS and SASEGT. V shed 8 bases and J shed 4 bases, with 21 bases lying between them. Here the CDR3 DNA reads TGTGCCAGCGCCCGGATGGGGGGGCCGTCGTACGAGCAGTACTTC. The encoded protein is CASARMGGPSYEQYF.

The chain couples TRBV25-1 to TRBJ1-2; D not resolved. This CDR3 is built from 12 residues. Germline V gives CDR1 MGHDK, CDR2 SYGVNS. The V end was cut by 2 bases, the J end by 3 bases, with 4 bases between. Here the CDR3 reads CASSEVDYGYTF. The CDR3, as DNA: TGTGCCAGCAGTGAAGTCGACTATGGCTACACCTTC.

This clone was seen just once. The chain links TRBV7-3 to TRBJ2-6, with TRBD1 identical over 9 bases. CDR3 length: 18 residues. The germline V gene has CDR1 SGHTA and CDR2 FQGTGA. The trim removed 5 bases at V and 0 bases at J, leaving 8 bases unmatched. CDR3 residues: CASSRLTGGFSGANVLTF. In DNA, the CDR3 is TGTGCCAGCAGCCGTCTGACAGGGGGTTTCTCTGGGGCCAACGTCCTGACTTTC.

This rearrangement joins TRBV28 to TRBJ2-7; 7 nucleotides align to TRBD1. This CDR3 is 13 amino acids long. J lost 1 base, V lost 6 bases, and 3 bases had no gene match. CDR1 is MDHEN, CDR2 SYDVKM, per germline. The CDR3 DNA sequence: TGTGCCAGCAGCCCGGGACAGTCCTACGAGCAGTACTTC. Its protein product is CASSPGQSYEQYF.

The chain employs TRBV7-9 and TRBJ1-1, with TRBD1 matching 7 bases. The CDR3 covers 16 residues. The trim removed 3 bases at V and 6 bases at J, leaving 13 bases unmatched. Per the germline V gene, CDR1 is SEHNR and CDR2 is FQNEAQ (reference sequence). The CDR3 sequence: CASSFQGGLVNAEAFF. As DNA, the CDR3 is TGTGCCAGCAGCTTTCAGGGGGGCTTGGTCAACGCTGAAGCTTTCTTT.

Concerning this clone: Additional DNA sequences in this sample encode the identical CDR3. The V and J genes are TRBV11-3 and TRBJ2-5; D is unclear. From germline, CDR1 is SGHNT and CDR2 YENEEA. V was pared by 2 bases and J by 2 bases, with 0 bases between. The CDR3 has 11 residues. The DNA for the CDR3 is TGTGCCAGCAGCTTACAAGAGACCCAGTACTTC. Translated: CASSLQETQYF.

The gene calls are TRBV27 and TRBJ1-5; D is possibly TRBD1 (5 bases). The CDR3 is 14 residues long. The germline V gene has CDR1 MNHEY and CDR2 SMNVEV (reference sequence). Trimming took 3 bases from V and 6 from J, leaving 12 bases between them. CDR3 residues: CASSLRGGGQPQHF. The CDR3 nucleotides read TGTGCCAGCAGTTTGAGGGGAGGAGGTCAGCCCCAGCATTTT.

This clone has only one observation. This rearrangement joins TRBV2 to TRBJ2-5; TRBD2 might be the D (6 bases). The CDR3 has 13 residues. The ends were cut back, 10 bases at V and 1 base at J, with 13 bases in the middle. Per the germline V gene, CDR1 is SNHLY and CDR2 is FYNNEI. CDR3 protein: CATRPGVQETQYF. The CDR3 coding sequence is TGTGCCACCCGGCCGGGGGTCCAAGAGACCCAGTACTTC.

J is TRBJ2-7 and V is TRBV6-1; TRBD1 agrees at 9 bases. The CDR3 runs to 13 residues. After removal of 6 bases from V and 9 bases from J, the junction contained 9 bases not matched to a gene. Per germline, CDR1 MNHNS and CDR2 SASEGT. In DNA, the CDR3 is TGTGCCAGCAGAGACCGGGACAGGGACGTGCAGTACTTC. Its translation: CASRDRDRDVQYF.

This chain joins TRBV5-1 and TRBJ2-1; TRBD1 aligns across 7 bases. Losses at the gene ends were 3 bases for V and 4 bases for J; bases not matched to a gene: 4. CDR1 is SGHRS and CDR2 is YFSETQ in the germline V gene. The CDR3 consists of 14 residues. The CDR3 protein is CASSSGQTYNEQFF. CDR3 nucleotide sequence: TGCGCCAGCAGCTCGGGACAGACATACAATGAGCAGTTCTTC. Supplemented by reference TRBV5-1 and TRBJ2-1, the full variable domain reads KAGVTQTPRYLIKTRGQQVTLSCSPISGHRSVSWYQQTPGQGLQFLFEYFSETQRNKGNFPGRFSGRQFSNSRSEMNVSTLELGDSALYLCASSSGQTYNEQFFGPGTRLTVL.

This chain links TRBV18 with TRBJ1-3; a weak D match, TRBD1 (6 bases). The CDR3 runs to 16 residues. With 1 base removed from V and 2 bases from J, the gap between germline ends came to 12 bases. Per the germline V gene, CDR1 is KGHSH and CDR2 is LQKENI. The CDR3 region has the DNA TGTGCCAGCTCACCACTGCAGGGGCCAGCTGGAAACACCATATATTTT. Translated: CASSPLQGPAGNTIYF.

V gene TRBV6-1 combines with J gene TRBJ2-3; D ambiguous. The V and J ends lost 3 bases and 7 bases respectively, with 5 bases between them. The CDR3 loop spans 11 amino acids. Germline CDR1 and CDR2: MNHNS and SASEGT. Here the CDR3 reads CASSEGYTQYF. The CDR3 DNA reads TGTGCCAGCAGTGAGGGATATACGCAGTATTTT.

This clone is a singleton in its sample. The chain links TRBV6-1 to TRBJ2-5; tentative D call: TRBD1 (6 bases). The CDR3 covers 14 residues. Germline assignment: CDR1 MNHNS and CDR2 SASEGT. V lost 5 bases and J 7 bases, leaving 17 bases between the germline ends. CDR3 DNA: TGTGCCAGCAGTTGGACAGTCTCCGCGGGGACCCAGTACTTC. Translation gives CASSWTVSAGTQYF.

The V call is TRBV4-2, the J call TRBJ1-5; tentatively, D is TRBD1 (6 bases). The V end lost 4 bases, the J end lost 6 bases, and 22 bases lay between the germline ends. Germline V gene lookup returns CDR1 LGHNA and CDR2 YNFKEQ. This CDR3 has 17 amino acids. CDR3 amino acids: CASSPWGGRGQGQPQHF. In DNA, the CDR3 is TGTGCCAGCAGCCCTTGGGGGGGGCGCGGGCAGGGTCAGCCCCAGCATTTT.

The V call is TRBV30, the J call TRBJ1-1; possibly TRBD1 for D (5 bases). This CDR3 comprises 13 residues. V was shortened by 1 base and J by 2 bases, with 8 bases between the two germline ends. Germline V gene sequence: CDR1 GTSNPN, CDR2 SVGIG (reference sequence). The CDR3 sequence is CAWSAQVNTEAFF. The CDR3 DNA sequence: TGTGCCTGGAGTGCACAGGTTAACACTGAAGCTTTCTTT.

This chain connects TRBV10-3 to TRBJ1-2; 7 nucleotides agree with TRBD1. Trimming removed 3 bases from V and 1 base from J; junction bases left unmatched: 11. CDR1 is ENHRY, CDR2 SYGVKD, per germline. This CDR3 is 17 amino acids long. The CDR3 nucleotides read TGTGCCATCAGTGATCCCGACAGGGCTTTTTTTAACTATGGCTACACCTTC. It yields the protein CAISDPDRAFFNYGYTF.

CDR3 DNA: TGTGCCAGTAGTTCTCGACAGGGACGGGGTGAAGCTTTCTTT. It codes for CASSSRQGRGEAFF. The V call is TRBV19, the J call TRBJ1-1; 7 bases are shared with TRBD1. Looked up from germline, CDR1 is LNHDA and CDR2 is SQIVND (reference sequence). J lost 7 bases, V lost 5 bases, and 10 bases had no gene match. The CDR3 spans 14 residues. Full variable domain (missing parts from reference TRBV19 and TRBJ1-1): DGGITQSPKYLFRKEGQNVTLSCEQNLNHDAMYWYRQDPGQGLRLIYYSQIVNDFQKGDIAEGYSVSREKKESFPLTVTSAQKNPTAFYLCASSSRQGRGEAFFGQGTRLTVV.

V gene TRBV27 combines with J gene TRBJ1-4; 8 bases match TRBD1. V gave up 2 bases and J gave up 8 bases; unmatched junction bases: 4. This CDR3 region has 14 residues. Germline lookup yields CDR1 MNHEY and CDR2 SMNVEV (reference sequence). DNA of the CDR3: TGTGCCAGCAGTTTAGGGACAGGAAGGGAAAAACTGTTTTTT. This gives the protein CASSLGTGREKLFF.